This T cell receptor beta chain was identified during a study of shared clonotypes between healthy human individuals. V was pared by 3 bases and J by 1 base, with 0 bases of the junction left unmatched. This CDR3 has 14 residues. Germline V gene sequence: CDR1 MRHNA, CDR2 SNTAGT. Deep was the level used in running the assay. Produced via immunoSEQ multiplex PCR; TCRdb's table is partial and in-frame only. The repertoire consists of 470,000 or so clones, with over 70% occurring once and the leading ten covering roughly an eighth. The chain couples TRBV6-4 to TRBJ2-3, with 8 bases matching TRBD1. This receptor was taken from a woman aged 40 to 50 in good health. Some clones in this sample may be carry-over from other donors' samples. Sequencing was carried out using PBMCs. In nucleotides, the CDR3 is TGTGCCAGCAGTGAACAGGGGGGCACAGATACGCAGTATTTT. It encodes CASSEQGGTDTQYF.